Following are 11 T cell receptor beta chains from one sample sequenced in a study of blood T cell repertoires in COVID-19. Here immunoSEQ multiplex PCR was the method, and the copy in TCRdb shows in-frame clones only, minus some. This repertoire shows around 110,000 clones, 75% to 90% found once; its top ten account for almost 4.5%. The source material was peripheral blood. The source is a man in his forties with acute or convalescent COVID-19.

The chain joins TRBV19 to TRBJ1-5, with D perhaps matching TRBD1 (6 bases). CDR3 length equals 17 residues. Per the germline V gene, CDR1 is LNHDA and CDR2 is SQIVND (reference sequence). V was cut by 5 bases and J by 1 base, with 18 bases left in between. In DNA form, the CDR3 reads TGTGCCAGTAGTCCGAAGTCGGGACACACAAGCAATCAGCCCCAGCATTTT. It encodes CASSPKSGHTSNQPQHF.

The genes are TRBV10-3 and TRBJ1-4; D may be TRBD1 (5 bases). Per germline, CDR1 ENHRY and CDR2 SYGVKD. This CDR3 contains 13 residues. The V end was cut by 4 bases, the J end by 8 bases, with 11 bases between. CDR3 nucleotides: TGTGCCATCAGTGCGGGGGACTTAGAAAAACTGTTTTTT. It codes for CAISAGDLEKLFF.

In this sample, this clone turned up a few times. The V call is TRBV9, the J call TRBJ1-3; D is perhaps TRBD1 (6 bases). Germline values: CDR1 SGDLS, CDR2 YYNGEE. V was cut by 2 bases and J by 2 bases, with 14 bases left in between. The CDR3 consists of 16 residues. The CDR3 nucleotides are TGTGCCAGCAGCGTCGCCGCGGGGGCAGCTGGAAACACCATATATTTT. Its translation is CASSVAAGAAGNTIYF. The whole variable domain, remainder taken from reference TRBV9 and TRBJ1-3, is DSGVTQTPKHLITATGQRVTLRCSPRSGDLSVYWYQQSLDQGLQFLIQYYNGEERAKGNILERFSAQQFPDLHSELNLSSLELGDSALYFCASSVAAGAAGNTIYFGEGSWLTVV.

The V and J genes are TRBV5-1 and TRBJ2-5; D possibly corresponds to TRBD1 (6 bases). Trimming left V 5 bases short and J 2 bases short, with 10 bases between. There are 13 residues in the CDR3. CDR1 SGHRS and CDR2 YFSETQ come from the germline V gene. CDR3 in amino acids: CASRRTEQETQYF. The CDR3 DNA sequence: TGCGCCAGCAGGAGGACAGAACAAGAGACCCAGTACTTC.

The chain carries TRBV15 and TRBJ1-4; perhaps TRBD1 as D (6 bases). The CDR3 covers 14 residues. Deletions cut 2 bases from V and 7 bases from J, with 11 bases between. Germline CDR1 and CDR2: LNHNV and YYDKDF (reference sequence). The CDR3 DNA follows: TGTGCCACCAGCAGACAGGGGACCGGTGAAAAACTGTTTTTT. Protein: CATSRQGTGEKLFF.

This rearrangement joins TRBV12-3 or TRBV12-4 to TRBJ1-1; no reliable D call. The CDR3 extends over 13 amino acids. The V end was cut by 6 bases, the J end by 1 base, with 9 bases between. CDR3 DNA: TGTGCCAGCAGAAGGAGAGAGAACACTGAAGCTTTCTTT. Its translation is CASRRRENTEAFF.

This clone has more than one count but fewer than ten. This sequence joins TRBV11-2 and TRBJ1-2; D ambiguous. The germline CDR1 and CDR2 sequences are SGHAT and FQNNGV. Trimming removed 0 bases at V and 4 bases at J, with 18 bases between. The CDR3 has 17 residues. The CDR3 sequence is CASSLDLSPRSSYGYTF. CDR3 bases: TGTGCCAGCAGCTTAGATCTTAGCCCACGCTCGTCCTATGGCTACACCTTC.

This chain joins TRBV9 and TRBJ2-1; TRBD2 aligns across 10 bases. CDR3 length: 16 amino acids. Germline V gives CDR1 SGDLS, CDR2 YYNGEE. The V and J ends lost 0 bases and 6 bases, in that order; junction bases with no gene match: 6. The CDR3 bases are TGTGCCAGCAGCGTAGGTCCTAGCGGGAGAGTCAATGAGCAGTTCTTC. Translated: CASSVGPSGRVNEQFF.

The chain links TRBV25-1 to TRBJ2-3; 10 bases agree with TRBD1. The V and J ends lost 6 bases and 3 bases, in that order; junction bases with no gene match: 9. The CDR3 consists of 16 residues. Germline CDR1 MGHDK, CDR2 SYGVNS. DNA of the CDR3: TGTGCCAGCAGCCACGGACAGGGGGGCCCGACAGATACGCAGTATTTT. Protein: CASSHGQGGPTDTQYF.

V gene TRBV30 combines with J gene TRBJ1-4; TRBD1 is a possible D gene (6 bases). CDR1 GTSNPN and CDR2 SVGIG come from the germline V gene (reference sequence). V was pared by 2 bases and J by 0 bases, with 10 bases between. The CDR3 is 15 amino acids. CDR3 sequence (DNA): TGTGCCTGGAGTCCAGGACAGACAACTAATGAAAAACTGTTTTTT. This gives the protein CAWSPGQTTNEKLFF.

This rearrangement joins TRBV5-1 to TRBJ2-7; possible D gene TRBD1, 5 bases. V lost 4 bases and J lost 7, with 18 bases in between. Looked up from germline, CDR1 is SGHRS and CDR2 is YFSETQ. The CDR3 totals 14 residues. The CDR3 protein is CASSQIGAVGEQYF. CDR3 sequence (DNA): TGCGCCAGCAGCCAGATTGGGGCCGTGGGGGAGCAGTACTTC.